This TCR beta chain was identified in a study of blood T cell repertoires in COVID-19. For the study at large: Nucleic acid was either cDNA or gDNA, and it came from T cells, B-cell-depleted T cells, or PBMCs.

Germline V gene data show CDR1 as KGHSH and CDR2 as LQKENI. The V and J ends lost 3 bases and 0 bases respectively, with 9 bases between them. There are 16 residues in the CDR3. Profiling relied on immunoSEQ multiplex PCR, and the TCRdb table lists in-frame clones only, not all of them. The sample shows about 160,000 clones, more than 75% of them seen only once. This chain links TRBV18 with TRBJ2-6; D is unresolved. The clonotype comes from a man in his 60s with COVID-19, enrolled during active disease. Source material: peripheral blood. The CDR3 protein is CASSPQVYSGANVLTF. CDR3 bases: TGTGCCAGCTCACCTCAGGTGTACTCTGGGGCCAACGTCCTGACTTTC.